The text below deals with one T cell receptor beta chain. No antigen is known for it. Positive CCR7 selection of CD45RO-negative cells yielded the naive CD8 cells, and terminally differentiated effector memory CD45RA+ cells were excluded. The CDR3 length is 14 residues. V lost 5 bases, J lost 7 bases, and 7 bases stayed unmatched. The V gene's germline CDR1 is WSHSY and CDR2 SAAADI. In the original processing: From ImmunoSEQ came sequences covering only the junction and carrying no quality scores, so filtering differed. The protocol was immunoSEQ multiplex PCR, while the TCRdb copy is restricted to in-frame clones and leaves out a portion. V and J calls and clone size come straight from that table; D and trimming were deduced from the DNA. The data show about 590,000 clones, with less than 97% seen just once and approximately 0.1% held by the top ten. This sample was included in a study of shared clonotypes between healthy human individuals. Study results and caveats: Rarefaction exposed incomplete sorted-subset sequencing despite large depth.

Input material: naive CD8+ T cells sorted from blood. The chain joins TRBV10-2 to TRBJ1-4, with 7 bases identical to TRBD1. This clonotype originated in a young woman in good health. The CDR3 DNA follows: TGCGCCAGCAGTCCGACAGGGCCGGGTGAAAAACTGTTTTTT. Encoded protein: CASSPTGPGEKLFF.